The 32 T cell receptor beta chains below all came from one sample that was sequenced in a study of coeliac disease. Clones were read by immunoSEQ multiplex PCR, and TCRdb kept only the in-frame ones, dropping some. The data show 5,500 to 7,000 clones, around 66% seen once. Input material: lamina propria lymphocytes from the gut. These TCRs come from a man between 50 and 59 years old with active celiac disease.

The chain recombines TRBV2 with TRBJ2-7; 8 nucleotides line up with TRBD1. Germline V gene lookup returns CDR1 SNHLY and CDR2 FYNNEI. The J segment lost 4 bases and the V segment lost 4 bases, leaving 9 bases of the junction unmatched. CDR3 size: 15 residues. This chain's CDR3 is CASSAGPGGRYEQYF. CDR3 DNA: TGTGCCAGCAGTGCTGGGCCAGGGGGCAGGTACGAGCAGTACTTC.

V is TRBV7-3 and J is TRBJ2-3; 8 bases match TRBD2. The CDR3 length is 15 residues. The germline gives CDR1 SGHTA, CDR2 FQGTGA. With V trimmed by 0 bases and J by 3 bases, 2 bases remained unmatched. CDR3 DNA sequence: TGTGCCAGCAGCTTAACTAGCGGGGTTACAGATACGCAGTATTTT. This encodes CASSLTSGVTDTQYF.

This CDR3 reads CASRRLSVDNEQFF. The CDR3 coding sequence is TGTGCCAGCAGACGCCTCTCGGTAGACAATGAGCAGTTCTTC. The rearrangement links TRBV6-5 to TRBJ2-1; D gene unclear. The CDR3 has 14 residues. From germline, CDR1 is MNHEY and CDR2 SVGAGI. The ends were cut back, 6 bases at V and 5 bases at J, with 14 bases in the middle.

This clone was counted only a few times. The chain joins TRBV7-9 to TRBJ2-7; D unclear. Trimming stripped 1 base from V and 7 bases from J, with 11 bases between. CDR3 length equals 13 residues. Germline V gene sequence: CDR1 SEHNR, CDR2 FQNEAQ (reference sequence). For the CDR3, the DNA is TGTGCCAGCAGCTTAGGTGAGGCCGGGGAGCAGTACTTC. Translation gives CASSLGEAGEQYF.

This chain uses TRBV19 with TRBJ2-7, with 7 bases lining up with TRBD1. The CDR3 sequence is 18 residues long. Germline trimming cut 5 bases from V and 0 bases from J; bases unmatched to any gene: 16. Germline CDR1 reads LNHDA; CDR2 reads SQIVND (reference sequence). The CDR3 loop reads CASSPGTASLPPSYEQYF. DNA for the CDR3: TGTGCCAGTAGTCCCGGGACAGCGAGCTTACCGCCCTCCTACGAGCAGTACTTC.

The gene calls are TRBV9 and TRBJ2-1, with 13 bases identical to TRBD2. With 3 bases clipped from V and 8 bases from J, the junction kept 2 bases outside the gene matches. CDR1 and CDR2 (germline): SGDLS, YYNGEE. CDR3 length: 14 amino acids. The chain's CDR3 is CASSAGLAGHEQFF. Here the CDR3 DNA reads TGTGCCAGCAGCGCGGGACTAGCGGGGCATGAGCAGTTCTTC.

The gene calls are TRBV5-1 and TRBJ2-1, with D maybe TRBD1 (6 bases). This CDR3 contains 15 residues. Trimming left V 5 bases short and J 2 bases short, with 14 bases between. Germline values: CDR1 SGHRS, CDR2 YFSETQ. CDR3 residues: CASRLDPGAYNEQFF. In nucleotides, the CDR3 is TGCGCCAGCAGGCTAGACCCAGGGGCCTACAATGAGCAGTTCTTC.

V is TRBV2 and J is TRBJ2-1, with 7 bases fitting TRBD2. Germline trimming cut 4 bases from V and 4 bases from J; bases unmatched to any gene: 7. CDR1 is SNHLY and CDR2 is FYNNEI in the germline V gene. The CDR3 has 15 residues. CDR3 nucleotide sequence: TGTGCCAGCAGTGGGGAACTAGCGATTTACAATGAGCAGTTCTTC. It specifies CASSGELAIYNEQFF.

V gene TRBV5-4 combines with J gene TRBJ2-7; 7 nucleotides match TRBD2. Germline V lookup: CDR1 SGHNT, CDR2 YYREEE (reference sequence). The CDR3 length is 15 residues. V shed 0 bases and J 0 bases; nucleotides not matched to a gene: 3. CDR3 DNA: TGTGCCAGCAGCTTGGGCCAGCGGGGCTCCTACGAGCAGTACTTC. Translated, it gives CASSLGQRGSYEQYF.

Written as DNA, the CDR3 is TGTGCCAGCAGTCCCCCCGGGGTGATGACCCGGGGAACTGAAGCTTTCTTT. This translates into CASSPPGVMTRGTEAFF. The V and J genes are TRBV28 and TRBJ1-1; D unresolved. This CDR3 region has 17 residues. Germline loops: CDR1 MDHEN, CDR2 SYDVKM. Trimming took 5 bases from V and 5 from J, leaving 24 bases between them.

The J gene is TRBJ2-3, the V gene TRBV14; D call uncertain. The V gene's germline CDR1 is SGHDN and CDR2 FVKESK. This CDR3 has 14 amino acids. The V end lost 0 bases, the J end lost 2 bases, and 6 bases lay between the germline ends. CDR3 DNA sequence: TGTGCCAGCAGCCAAGATTGGGCCACAGATACGCAGTATTTT. Its protein product is CASSQDWATDTQYF.

V is TRBV7-8 and J is TRBJ2-5, with 14 positions matching TRBD2. The CDR3 loop spans 16 amino acids. The germline V gene encodes CDR1 SGHVS and CDR2 FQNEAQ. J lost 4 bases, V lost 5 bases, and 6 bases had no gene match. CDR3 protein: CASSIGTSGGRETQYF. The CDR3 coding sequence is TGTGCCAGCAGCATTGGGACTAGCGGGGGACGAGAGACCCAGTACTTC.

The CDR3 loop is CASSPGLDGYTF. CDR3 sequence (DNA): TGTGCCAGCAGCCCTGGACTGGATGGCTACACCTTC. The chain joins TRBV7-9 to TRBJ1-2; D not certain. The V end lost 5 bases, the J end lost 6 bases, and 10 bases lay between the germline ends. The germline V gene encodes CDR1 SEHNR and CDR2 FQNEAQ (reference sequence). CDR3 size: 12 residues.

The chain combines TRBV9 with TRBJ2-1, with D tentatively TRBD2 (6 bases). The CDR3 runs 15 residues. V dropped 1 base and J dropped 0 bases, with 8 bases sitting between them. The germline V gene encodes CDR1 SGDLS and CDR2 YYNGEE. This chain's CDR3 is CASSVSGSSYNEQFF. Here the CDR3 DNA reads TGTGCCAGCAGCGTATCCGGGAGCTCCTACAATGAGCAGTTCTTC.

This sequence joins TRBV18 and TRBJ2-5, with 7 nucleotides matching TRBD1. Germline V lookup: CDR1 KGHSH, CDR2 LQKENI. The CDR3 is 16 amino acids. With 4 bases clipped from V and 1 base from J, the junction kept 9 bases outside the gene matches. CDR3 sequence (DNA): TGTGCCAGCTCACTGGATCGGGACAGTGCCCAAGAGACCCAGTACTTC. Encoded protein: CASSLDRDSAQETQYF.

The rearrangement uses TRBV6-1 and TRBJ1-1; no clear D gene. The CDR3 sequence is 13 residues long. Germline CDR1 MNHNS, CDR2 SASEGT. Trimming left V 2 bases short and J 2 bases short, with 6 bases between. The CDR3 DNA sequence: TGTGCCAGCAGTGAATCACTTAACACTGAAGCTTTCTTT. Its translation is CASSESLNTEAFF.

The J gene is TRBJ2-7, the V gene TRBV11-2; a possible D gene is TRBD2 (6 bases). CDR3 length equals 13 residues. In germline, CDR1 is SGHAT, CDR2 FQNNGV. V dropped 0 bases and J dropped 4 bases, with 7 bases sitting between them. Here the CDR3 reads CASSLDAGYEQYF. In nucleotides, the CDR3 is TGTGCCAGCAGCTTAGATGCGGGGTACGAGCAGTACTTC.

This clone turned up a few times. The rearrangement joins TRBV9 to TRBJ2-7; TRBD1 agrees at 11 bases. CDR3 length equals 15 residues. V trimming: 3 bases; J trimming: 3 bases; junction bases outside the gene matches: 5. Germline V lookup: CDR1 SGDLS, CDR2 YYNGEE. CDR3 sequence: CASSAAGTGGYEQYF. CDR3 coding DNA: TGTGCCAGCAGCGCAGCGGGGACAGGGGGCTACGAGCAGTACTTC. Filled out from reference TRBV9 and TRBJ2-7, the complete variable domain reads DSGVTQTPKHLITATGQRVTLRCSPRSGDLSVYWYQQSLDQGLQFLIQYYNGEERAKGNILERFSAQQFPDLHSELNLSSLELGDSALYFCASSAAGTGGYEQYFGPGTRLTVT.

The chain combines TRBV27 with TRBJ1-4, with 10 bases that match TRBD1. In germline, CDR1 is MNHEY, CDR2 SMNVEV (reference sequence). The CDR3 totals 18 residues. J gave up 5 bases and V 0 bases, and 9 bases lay outside the gene matches. The CDR3, as DNA: TGTGCCAGCAGTTTATCGGGACAGGGGAGGAAAGGGAATGAAAAACTGTTTTTT. Translating gives CASSLSGQGRKGNEKLFF.

This chain joins TRBV11-2 and TRBJ1-3; D is perhaps TRBD1 (6 bases). There are 14 residues in the CDR3. Germline CDR1 and CDR2: SGHAT and FQNNGV. V lost 3 bases to trimming and J lost 6 bases, with 12 bases between them. In nucleotides, the CDR3 is TGTGCCAGCAGCTTCACCGAGGGGGTAAACACCATATATTTT. As protein: CASSFTEGVNTIYF.

In its sample, this clone was seen a few times. The chain couples TRBV2 to TRBJ1-4, with unresolved D. Germline values: CDR1 SNHLY, CDR2 FYNNEI. This CDR3 is 13 amino acids long. V was pared by 7 bases and J by 8 bases, with 14 bases between. This CDR3 reads CASKGGIGEKLFF. The CDR3 DNA follows: TGTGCCAGCAAGGGAGGGATAGGAGAAAAACTGTTTTTT.

This chain joins TRBV2 and TRBJ1-4; 7 bases match TRBD1. The V gene's germline CDR1 is SNHLY and CDR2 FYNNEI. The CDR3 contains 14 residues. V shed 6 bases and J 0 bases; nucleotides not matched to a gene: 1. CDR3 in amino acids: CASRGQATNEKLFF. CDR3 DNA: TGTGCCAGCAGAGGACAGGCAACTAATGAAAAACTGTTTTTT.

This chain uses TRBV29-1 with TRBJ2-1, with TRBD1 identical over 12 bases. This CDR3 comprises 15 residues. The germline V gene encodes CDR1 SQVTM and CDR2 ANQGSEA. V shed 4 bases and J 7 bases; nucleotides not matched to a gene: 8. CDR3 coding DNA: TGCAGCGTTGGAGGGGGACAGGGGGCTTTGAATGAGCAGTTCTTC. Translation: CSVGGGQGALNEQFF.

The V and J genes are TRBV11-3 and TRBJ2-7, with 10 nucleotides matching TRBD2. Per the germline V gene, CDR1 is SGHNT and CDR2 is YENEEA. J was trimmed by 1 base and V by 2 bases; bases with no gene match: 2. The CDR3 extends over 15 amino acids. In nucleotides, the CDR3 is TGTGCCAGCAGCTTACTAGCGGGGGCATCCTACGAGCAGTACGTC. Protein: CASSLLAGASYEQYV.

V usage is TRBV25-1 and J usage is TRBJ1-6; TRBD1 might be the D (5 bases). The V and J ends lost 0 bases and 15 bases respectively, with 12 bases between them. This CDR3 comprises 13 residues. The germline V gene has CDR1 MGHDK and CDR2 SYGVNS. The CDR3 DNA follows: TGTGCCAGCAGTGAATATGTCGGGGGTCACCTCCACTTT. Translation gives CASSEYVGGHLHF.

By its share, this clone is large. This rearrangement joins TRBV7-8 to TRBJ2-5; 10 bases agree with TRBD1. The trim removed 0 bases at V and 3 bases at J, leaving 7 bases unmatched. CDR1 and CDR2 from the germline V gene are SGHVS and FQNEAQ. CDR3 length: 17 residues. CDR3 in DNA: TGTGCCAGCAGCTTAGCGGGACAGGGGATGGAGAAAGAGACCCAGTACTTC. Its protein is CASSLAGQGMEKETQYF.

V usage is TRBV5-1 and J usage is TRBJ1-1; possibly TRBD1 for D (6 bases). The length of the CDR3 is 14 residues. CDR1 and CDR2 from the germline V gene are SGHRS and YFSETQ. Trimming cost V 4 bases and J 1 base, with 11 bases left between them. CDR3 amino acids: CASSTEDRNTEAFF. CDR3 bases: TGCGCCAGCAGCACGGAGGACAGGAACACTGAAGCTTTCTTT.

There are a few counts of this clone. The gene calls are TRBV13 and TRBJ2-3, with D possibly being TRBD1 (6 bases). Looked up from germline, CDR1 is PRHDT and CDR2 is FYEKMQ (reference sequence). The ends were cut back, 5 bases at V and 10 bases at J, with 10 bases in the middle. The CDR3 consists of 11 residues. The CDR3 is CASSHGGPQYF. DNA for the CDR3: TGTGCCAGCAGCCATGGGGGCCCGCAGTATTTT.

The CDR3 DNA sequence: TGCGCCAGCAAAGAGACAGGGGGCAGTGAAGCTTTCTTT. Translation: CASKETGGSEAFF. V gene TRBV10-2 combines with J gene TRBJ1-1; 10 positions agree with TRBD1. Germline CDR1 is WSHSY and CDR2 is SAAADI. This CDR3 has 13 amino acids. The V and J ends lost 7 bases and 7 bases, in that order; junction bases with no gene match: 6.

This clone was picked up a small number of times. The V and J genes are TRBV28 and TRBJ2-2; D is unresolved. The CDR3 has 13 amino acids. Between the trimmed V and J ends, which lost 8 bases and 6 bases, there was a span of 13 bases. CDR1 MDHEN and CDR2 SYDVKM come from the germline V gene. CDR3 protein: CASLRIKAGELFF. In nucleotides, the CDR3 is TGTGCCAGCCTCAGGATCAAGGCCGGGGAGCTGTTTTTT.

This chain connects TRBV6-1 to TRBJ2-1, with 7 positions matching TRBD1. This CDR3 region has 11 residues. CDR1 and CDR2 from the germline V gene are MNHNS and SASEGT. V dropped 6 bases and J dropped 7; count of bases not matched to a gene: 0. CDR3 protein: CASRDRNEQFF. In DNA form, the CDR3 reads TGTGCCAGCAGGGACAGGAATGAGCAGTTCTTC.

The V call is TRBV19, the J call TRBJ1-4; D is ambiguous. The CDR3 is made up of 18 amino acids. V lost 5 bases and J 0 bases, leaving 19 bases between the germline ends. Germline V gene sequence: CDR1 LNHDA, CDR2 SQIVND (reference sequence). The CDR3 loop reads CASSPRRQAIATNEKLFF. The DNA for the CDR3 is TGTGCCAGTAGTCCCCGACGGCAGGCAATTGCAACTAATGAAAAACTGTTTTTT.